The 26 T cell receptor beta chains in this list originate from one sample, sequenced in a study of blood T cell repertoires in COVID-19. Repertoires were generated with immunoSEQ multiplex PCR, while TCRdb's copy carries only in-frame clones and drops some. Among tens of thousands of clones listed, 70% to 90% were seen once. Source material: peripheral blood. The receptors originated from a man aged 45-60 years with COVID-19, enrolled during active disease.

The chain has TRBV19 and TRBJ1-2; 9 bases are a match to TRBD1. Germline values: CDR1 LNHDA, CDR2 SQIVND (reference sequence). Germline trimming cut 7 bases from V and 8 bases from J; bases unmatched to any gene: 8. The CDR3 runs to 13 residues. This CDR3 reads CASKIRDREGYTF. In DNA, the CDR3 is TGTGCCAGTAAAATCCGGGACAGGGAAGGCTACACCTTC.

The rearrangement joins TRBV2 to TRBJ1-2; maybe TRBD1 (5 bases). V was cut by 4 bases and J by 1 base, with 7 bases left in between. The CDR3 has 13 residues. The germline V gene encodes CDR1 SNHLY and CDR2 FYNNEI. CDR3 sequence: CASSGQNNYGYTF. The CDR3 region has the DNA TGTGCCAGCAGTGGACAGAATAACTATGGCTACACCTTC.

The CDR3 DNA reads TGTGCCAGCAGTGGCCGGGACAGCGAGTATGGCTACACCTTC. Translating gives CASSGRDSEYGYTF. This chain connects TRBV27 to TRBJ1-2, with TRBD1 matching 7 bases. The CDR3 extends over 14 amino acids. Germline V gene lookup returns CDR1 MNHEY and CDR2 SMNVEV (reference sequence). V dropped 5 bases and J dropped 5; count of bases not matched to a gene: 8.

V usage is TRBV20-1 and J usage is TRBJ2-7, with D possibly being TRBD2 (5 bases). CDR3 length: 11 amino acids. Germline-derived CDR1 and CDR2 are DFQATT and SNEGSKA (reference sequence). Trimming removed 3 bases at V and 6 bases at J, with 9 bases between. The CDR3, as DNA: TGCAGTGCTAGCCCCGGGATCGAGCAGTACTTC. Protein product: CSASPGIEQYF.

The rearrangement joins TRBV27 to TRBJ1-4; no firm D call. CDR3 size: 15 residues. CDR1 is MNHEY, CDR2 SMNVEV, per germline (reference sequence). The V end lost 4 bases, the J end lost 2 bases, and 11 bases lay between the germline ends. CDR3 in amino acids: CASSWRAGTNEKLFF. DNA of the CDR3: TGTGCCAGCAGTTGGAGGGCTGGGACTAATGAAAAACTGTTTTTT.

The rearrangement uses TRBV15 and TRBJ2-2; tentatively, D is TRBD2 (6 bases). Trimming took 4 bases from V and 6 from J, leaving 12 bases between them. This CDR3 is built from 14 residues. Germline CDR1 LNHNV, CDR2 YYDKDF (reference sequence). This chain's CDR3 is CATSNRLEAGELFF. The CDR3 DNA reads TGTGCCACCAGCAACCGACTAGAGGCCGGGGAGCTGTTTTTT. Looking up the rest from reference TRBV15 and TRBJ2-2 gives the full variable domain: DAMVIQNPRYQVTQFGKPVTLSCSQTLNHNVMYWYQQKSSQAPKLLFHYYDKDFNNEADTPDNFQSRRPNTSFCFLDIRSPGLGDTAMYLCATSNRLEAGELFFGEGSRLTVL.

V and J are TRBV29-1 and TRBJ1-2; 7 positions agree with TRBD1. Germline V CDR1 and CDR2: SQVTM, ANQGSEA. J lost 5 bases, V lost 5 bases, and 8 bases had no gene match. CDR3 size: 13 residues. The CDR3 DNA sequence: TGCAGCGTTCAAACAGGGGATCGGTATGGCTACACCTTC. Residues: CSVQTGDRYGYTF. Variable domain in full (rest from reference TRBV29-1 and TRBJ1-2): SAVISQKPSRDICQRGTSLTIQCQVDSQVTMMFWYRQQPGQSLTLIATANQGSEATYESGFVIDKFPISRPNLTFSTLTVSNMSPEDSSIYLCSVQTGDRYGYTFGSGTRLTVV.

This CDR3 is CASSLTGGKTGELFF. The CDR3 DNA follows: TGTGCCAGCAGCTTGACAGGGGGGAAAACCGGGGAGCTGTTTTTT. The gene calls are TRBV7-9 and TRBJ2-2; TRBD1 matches 9 bases. CDR1 and CDR2 from the germline V gene are SEHNR and FQNEAQ (reference sequence). The CDR3 loop spans 15 amino acids. The J segment lost 5 bases and the V segment lost 3 bases, leaving 4 bases of the junction unmatched.

The rearrangement links TRBV4-1 to TRBJ1-6; D possibly corresponds to TRBD1 (5 bases). V was trimmed by 1 base and J by 13 bases, leaving 14 bases between them. The CDR3 loop spans 14 amino acids. Germline V gene sequence: CDR1 MGHRA, CDR2 YSYEKL. The chain's CDR3 is CASSQGQTVGPLHF. CDR3 nucleotide sequence: TGCGCCAGCAGCCAAGGCCAGACAGTAGGTCCCCTCCACTTT.

The chain uses TRBV3-1 (or the pseudogene TRBV3-2) and TRBJ1-5, with a tentative D call TRBD1 (5 bases). Trimming removed 3 bases at V and 2 bases at J, with 17 bases between. The germline CDR1 and CDR2 sequences are LGHDT and YNNKEL (reference sequence). The CDR3 consists of 17 residues. In DNA, the CDR3 is TGTGCCAGCAGCCATAAGATTGGGGGGACCTGCAATCAGCCCCAGCATTTT. It is translated as CASSHKIGGTCNQPQHF.

The chain uses TRBV28 and TRBJ1-4, with a weak D call TRBD1 (5 bases). Between the trimmed V and J ends, which lost 6 bases and 7 bases, there was a span of 18 bases. Germline V lookup: CDR1 MDHEN, CDR2 SYDVKM. The CDR3 has 15 residues. CDR3 residues: CASREPGGWGEKLFF. CDR3 nucleotides: TGTGCCAGCAGGGAACCCGGGGGATGGGGTGAAAAACTGTTTTTT.

The DNA of the CDR3 is TGTGCCAGCAGTTCTCCCGTAGGGACAGATTACGAGCAGTACTTC. This translates into CASSSPVGTDYEQYF. This chain connects TRBV28 to TRBJ2-7, with 7 bases that match TRBD1. The CDR3 covers 15 residues. Germline loops: CDR1 MDHEN, CDR2 SYDVKM. With 4 bases clipped from V and 4 bases from J, the junction kept 10 bases outside the gene matches.

The chain carries TRBV6-5 and TRBJ2-2, with a tentative D call TRBD1 (6 bases). The germline V gene encodes CDR1 MNHEY and CDR2 SVGAGI. The length of the CDR3 is 14 residues. Deletions cut 4 bases from V and 5 bases from J, with 11 bases between. CDR3 sequence (DNA): TGTGCCAGCAGTTCTCCTCAGGGGACCGGGGAGCTGTTTTTT. It codes for CASSSPQGTGELFF.

CDR3 sequence reads: CASSITMGATPNYGYTF. The DNA of the CDR3 is TGTGCCAGTAGTATAACGATGGGGGCGACTCCTAACTATGGCTACACCTTC. The rearrangement uses TRBV19 and TRBJ1-2, with D possibly being TRBD1 (6 bases). CDR3 size: 17 residues. V was trimmed by 2 bases and J by 0 bases, leaving 16 bases between them. The germline gives CDR1 LNHDA, CDR2 SQIVND (reference sequence).

This chain links TRBV5-1 with TRBJ1-1; D uncertain. Looked up from germline, CDR1 is SGHRS and CDR2 is YFSETQ. Deletions cut 0 bases from V and 4 bases from J, with 7 bases between. The CDR3 loop spans 13 amino acids. The CDR3 DNA sequence: TGCGCCAGCAGCTTGGACGAGATCACTGAAGCTTTCTTT. Translation: CASSLDEITEAFF.

The chain has TRBV9 and TRBJ2-5, with a weak D call TRBD2 (5 bases). Trimming took off 4 bases at V and 2 bases at J, with 12 bases between the two ends. Germline CDR1 SGDLS, CDR2 YYNGEE. This CDR3 spans 14 amino acids. In nucleotides, the CDR3 is TGTGCCAGCAGCAGTCGGACGGGGCAAGAGACCCAGTACTTC. This sequence encodes CASSSRTGQETQYF.

This clone has just one count. The chain couples TRBV20-1 to TRBJ1-6; tentatively, D is TRBD1 (5 bases). CDR3 size: 13 residues. V dropped 4 bases and J dropped 9 bases, with 13 bases sitting between them. The germline V gene encodes CDR1 DFQATT and CDR2 SNEGSKA (reference sequence). The chain's CDR3 is CSANDFQGSPLHF. The CDR3 bases are TGCAGTGCTAATGATTTCCAGGGTTCACCCCTCCACTTT.

CDR3 sequence reads: CASSGGYSTDTQYF. The DNA of the CDR3 is TGTGCCAGCAGCGGGGGCTATAGCACAGATACGCAGTATTTT. J is TRBJ2-3 and V is TRBV9; D possibly corresponds to TRBD1 (5 bases). CDR1 and CDR2 (germline): SGDLS, YYNGEE. The V end lost 3 bases, the J end lost 0 bases, and 8 bases lay between the germline ends. There are 14 residues in the CDR3.

This chain joins TRBV11-2 and TRBJ2-7, with 7 bases fitting TRBD1. Looked up from germline, CDR1 is SGHAT and CDR2 is FQNNGV. The J segment lost 2 bases and the V segment lost 0 bases, leaving 7 bases of the junction unmatched. The CDR3 contains 16 residues. CDR3 DNA sequence: TGTGCCAGCAGCTTAGATCTTGGACAGGCTCCCTACGAGCAGTACTTC. This gives the protein CASSLDLGQAPYEQYF.

J is TRBJ2-7 and V is TRBV6-6, with 9 bases matching TRBD2. Germline V gene data show CDR1 as MNHNY and CDR2 as SVGAGI (reference sequence). The CDR3 is made up of 15 amino acids. V was clipped by 6 bases and J by 5 bases; unmatched bases: 11. The CDR3 nucleotides are TGTGCCAGCAGGCATCCGGGACTAGCAGGCGACGAGCAGTACTTC. Translation gives CASRHPGLAGDEQYF.

This chain joins TRBV7-9 and TRBJ2-3, with D perhaps matching TRBD2 (5 bases). This CDR3 region has 14 residues. Trimming stripped 6 bases from V and 0 bases from J, with 10 bases between. Germline lookup yields CDR1 SEHNR and CDR2 FQNEAQ (reference sequence). The CDR3 region is CASRTTDSTDTQYF. CDR3 nucleotide sequence: TGTGCCAGCAGGACTACAGACAGCACAGATACGCAGTATTTT.

This clone occurred a few times. V and J are TRBV27 and TRBJ2-3, with TRBD2 matching 12 bases. The CDR3 length is 17 residues. V trimming: 2 bases; J trimming: 3 bases; junction bases outside the gene matches: 6. Germline-derived CDR1 and CDR2 are MNHEY and SMNVEV (reference sequence). The chain's CDR3 is CASSLPGLAGSTDTQYF. Here the CDR3 DNA reads TGTGCCAGCAGTTTACCCGGACTAGCGGGGAGTACAGATACGCAGTATTTT.

V usage is TRBV28 and J usage is TRBJ1-5; D is unresolved. V lost 5 bases and J 0 bases, leaving 20 bases between the germline ends. From germline, CDR1 is MDHEN and CDR2 SYDVKM. This CDR3 region has 18 residues. The CDR3 sequence is CASSTVRGVLYSNQPQHF. The CDR3 DNA follows: TGTGCCAGCAGTACCGTACGCGGAGTCCTTTATAGCAATCAGCCCCAGCATTTT.

The V call is TRBV15, the J call TRBJ1-5; D possibly corresponds to TRBD1 (6 bases). Germline CDR1 and CDR2: LNHNV and YYDKDF (reference sequence). The germline V and J ends were trimmed by 1 base and 6 bases, with 16 bases remaining between them. The CDR3 length is 16 residues. The CDR3 region has the DNA TGTGCCACCAGCAGAGTAGGAAGGGGGAACATTCAGCCCCAGCATTTT. Translating gives CATSRVGRGNIQPQHF.

Only a few counts were recorded for this clone. Other DNA sequences from this sample encode an identical CDR3 as well. The chain has TRBV10-1 and TRBJ1-1; no firm D call. The CDR3 covers 13 residues. Trimming took 4 bases from V and 8 from J, leaving 14 bases between them. Germline V CDR1 and CDR2: WNHNN, SYGVQD (reference sequence). For the CDR3, the DNA is TGCGCCAGCAGTGGGGCCGGAGGGAGCGAAGCTTTCTTT. Translating gives CASSGAGGSEAFF.

The chain couples TRBV10-1 to TRBJ1-1; 7 bases agree with TRBD1. The J segment lost 0 bases and the V segment lost 6 bases, leaving 7 bases of the junction unmatched. CDR3 length: 15 amino acids. Germline lookup yields CDR1 WNHNN and CDR2 SYGVQD (reference sequence). As DNA, the CDR3 is TGCGCCAGCAGCCCCAGACAGGGACTGAACACTGAAGCTTTCTTT. Protein product: CASSPRQGLNTEAFF.